The clone carrying this T cell receptor beta chain occurred a few times. This entry is derived from a study of Graves' ophthalmopathy and Graves' hyperthyroidism. The CDR3 loop spans 14 amino acids. Germline CDR1 is MNHEY and CDR2 is SVGAGI. The V end was cut by 2 bases, the J end by 11 bases, with 16 bases between. Using RNA transcripts, the TCR beta CDR3 regions were amplified. A first-round RT-PCR used HTBI primers, followed by a second-round multiplex PCR. Each CDR3 protein gets one entry after TCRdb re-called the multiplex PCR reads with MiXCR. The sample yields some 25,000 distinct CDR3 sequences, around 50% seen once. Diagnosis was based on clinical symptoms, serum thyroxine, TRAb, thyroid ultrasound and orbital computed tomography.

The sequenced sample consisted of peripheral blood. The gene calls are TRBV6-5 and TRBJ1-5, with D tentatively TRBD1 (5 bases). This TCR derives from an adult woman with stable Graves' hyperthyroidism. The DNA for the CDR3 is TGTGCCAGCAGTTACGGAGACAGCGGAGAGACCCAGCATTTT. It codes for CASSYGDSGETQHF.